The clone carrying this TCR beta chain was picked up a small number of times. What it recognizes is unknown. These data originate in a study of T-cell memory formation after mild COVID-19. One entry per CDR3 protein results from TCRdb running MiXCR on the 5' RACE reads. The table has almost 350,000 distinct CDR3 sequences, under 25% seen once; the top ten hold 21%. Study observations and caveats: Whereas later expanders leaned CD4+, clones contracting day 15 to 85 showed a balanced CD4/CD8 makeup.

Between the trimmed V and J ends, which lost 6 bases and 0 bases, there was a span of 12 bases. The CDR3 is 15 residues long. The receptor's source is a man younger than 35 who had mild COVID-19 (a few samples of this study predate the infection). Cell type and time point are not known. Sequencing used PBMCs or a T cell subset sorted from them (not recorded which). V and J are TRBV12-3 or TRBV12-4 and TRBJ1-5; no clear D gene. The CDR3 DNA reads as TGTGCCAGCAGGGAAGGGAAATATAGCAATCAGCCCCAGCATTTT. Its protein product is CASREGKYSNQPQHF.